The 11 T cell receptor beta chains below come from one sample, sequenced in a study of T cells after yellow fever vaccination. TCRdb reprocessed the 5' RACE reads via MiXCR and lists one record per CDR3 protein. Here the sample spans roughly 520,000 distinct CDR3 sequences, roughly a fifth being singletons. Here the sequenced sample was PBMCs, taken less than 25 days after the first yellow fever vaccination. These receptors were taken from a man in his late teens or twenties who received the YFV17D yellow fever vaccine.

This clonotype was counted a few times. V is TRBV20-1 and J is TRBJ2-2; no reliable D call. Germline V CDR1 and CDR2: DFQATT, SNEGSKA (reference sequence). V lost 6 bases and J lost 0, with 8 bases in between. The CDR3 spans 13 residues. As DNA, the CDR3 is TGCAGTGCGAGTGTTGCGAACACCGGGGAGCTGTTTTTT. Its protein is CSASVANTGELFF.

The table lists this clonotype with a few counts. The genes are TRBV29-1 and TRBJ2-7; unclear D gene. V lost 0 bases and J lost 13, with 13 bases in between. CDR3 length equals 11 residues. CDR1 is SQVTM, CDR2 ANQGSEA, per germline. The CDR3 loop reads CSVEDRGRIYF. The CDR3 nucleotides are TGCAGCGTTGAAGACCGTGGACGGATTTACTTC.

This rearrangement joins TRBV5-6 to TRBJ2-1, with D hard to call. The CDR3 has 13 residues. Germline V gives CDR1 SGHDT, CDR2 YYEEEE. V lost 2 bases and J lost 5, with 8 bases in between. The CDR3 is CASSFARHNEQFF. CDR3 coding DNA: TGTGCCAGCAGCTTTGCACGGCACAATGAGCAGTTCTTC. The full variable domain, its missing parts supplied by reference TRBV5-6 and TRBJ2-1, is DAGVTQSPTHLIKTRGQQVTLRCSPKSGHDTVSWYQQALGQGPQFIFQYYEEEERQRGNFPDRFSGHQFPNYSSELNVNALLLGDSALYLCASSFARHNEQFFGPGTRLTVL.

This clonotype occurred a few times. This chain links TRBV29-1 with TRBJ2-5; 11 bases match TRBD1. The CDR3 sequence is 15 residues long. The germline V gene has CDR1 SQVTM and CDR2 ANQGSEA. The J segment lost 5 bases and the V segment lost 3 bases, leaving 8 bases of the junction unmatched. CDR3 DNA sequence: TGCAGCGTTGATCGGGGGGACAGGGGGAGGGAGACCCAGTACTTC. Translation gives CSVDRGDRGRETQYF.

The rearrangement joins TRBV6-2 or TRBV6-3 to TRBJ2-4; 8 nucleotides match TRBD1. Losses at the gene ends were 5 bases for V and 3 bases for J; bases not matched to a gene: 9. From germline, CDR1 is MNHEY and CDR2 SVGEGT. The CDR3 has 16 amino acids. The chain's CDR3 is CASSRPTGAGKNIQYF. The CDR3 nucleotides are TGTGCCAGCAGTCGCCCGACAGGGGCGGGCAAAAACATTCAGTACTTC.

This clonotype was seen a handful of times. The V call is TRBV11-3, the J call TRBJ2-3; TRBD2 agrees at 9 bases. The CDR3 is 15 amino acids. Trimming at V came to 5 bases and at J to 5 bases, leaving 8 bases not matched to a gene. CDR1 SGHNT and CDR2 YENEEA come from the germline V gene. CDR3 bases: TGTGCCAGCAGCCTACGCGGGGGGGCAGAAGATACGCAGTATTTT. Translating gives CASSLRGGAEDTQYF.

A few counts support this clonotype. The gene calls are TRBV7-2 and TRBJ2-3; D not certain. The V and J ends lost 1 base and 4 bases respectively, with 9 bases between them. The CDR3 runs to 14 residues. CDR1 is SGHTA and CDR2 is FQGNSA in the germline V gene. CDR3 in DNA: TGTGCCAGCAGCTTAGTACCGTCTGCAGATACGCAGTATTTT. This sequence encodes CASSLVPSADTQYF.

This clonotype came up a few times. The chain recombines TRBV20-1 with TRBJ2-3; the match to TRBD2 covers 13 bases. The CDR3 is 13 amino acids. The trim removed 6 bases at V and 6 bases at J, leaving 3 bases unmatched. In germline, CDR1 is DFQATT, CDR2 SNEGSKA (reference sequence). CDR3 coding DNA: TGCAGTGCCGCACTAGCGGGAGGGGATACGCAGTATTTT. Protein: CSAALAGGDTQYF.

This clonotype was detected only a few times. The CDR3 nucleotides read TGTGCCAGCAGTGGGGAGGAGGCGGCCAAAAACATTCAGTACTTC. Residues: CASSGEEAAKNIQYF. The chain combines TRBV28 with TRBJ2-4; tentatively, D is TRBD2 (6 bases). Germline lookup yields CDR1 MDHEN and CDR2 SYDVKM. V gave up 5 bases and J gave up 1 base, with 12 bases separating them. The CDR3 is 15 amino acids. Supplemented by reference TRBV28 and TRBJ2-4, the full variable domain reads DVKVTQSSRYLVKRTGEKVFLECVQDMDHENMFWYRQDPGLGLRLIYFSYDVKMKEKGDIPEGYSVSREKKERFSLILESASTNQTSMYLCASSGEEAAKNIQYFGAGTRLSVL.

The chain couples TRBV20-1 to TRBJ2-7, with 7 positions matching TRBD2. The V segment lost 0 bases and the J segment 3 bases; nucleotides outside the gene matches: 11. Germline CDR1 DFQATT, CDR2 SNEGSKA (reference sequence). The CDR3 extends over 16 amino acids. This CDR3 reads CSARDLSVRGGYEQYF. Written as DNA, the CDR3 is TGCAGTGCTAGAGATCTCTCGGTTCGCGGGGGCTACGAGCAGTACTTC.

In its sample, this clonotype was seen a few times. The chain joins TRBV29-1 to TRBJ1-1, with D perhaps matching TRBD1 (5 bases). The CDR3 has 13 residues. V lost 3 bases and J lost 3, with 11 bases in between. CDR1 SQVTM and CDR2 ANQGSEA come from the germline V gene. CDR3: CSVDSGGDTEAFF. CDR3 nucleotide sequence: TGCAGCGTTGATTCTGGGGGGGACACTGAAGCTTTCTTT.